These 13 T cell receptor beta chains came from one sample sequenced in a study of shared clonotypes between healthy human individuals. Sequencing was performed with immunoSEQ multiplex PCR; in TCRdb, only in-frame clones are kept and a portion is missing. The table includes roughly 1,600,000 clones, around 98.5% detected once. Sequenced material: naive CD4+ T cells sorted from blood. Subset: CD45RA+ positively selected. All receptors derive from a man aged 25-45 years in good health.

This chain connects TRBV9 to TRBJ1-4; D unclear. The CDR3 loop spans 19 amino acids. The V end lost 0 bases, the J end lost 6 bases, and 24 bases lay between the germline ends. Germline loops: CDR1 SGDLS, CDR2 YYNGEE. The CDR3 bases are TGTGCCAGCAGCGTAGGCATAGGCATTAGGAAGGGTACATATGAAAAACTGTTTTTT. It is translated as CASSVGIGIRKGTYEKLFF.

The chain is built from TRBV9 and TRBJ1-2, with D hard to call. Germline V gene data show CDR1 as SGDLS and CDR2 as YYNGEE. The CDR3 has 15 amino acids. V shed 3 bases and J shed 4 bases, with 16 bases lying between them. The CDR3 sequence is CASSAVALQSYGYTF. CDR3 nucleotides: TGTGCCAGCAGCGCAGTAGCCCTACAAAGCTATGGCTACACCTTC.

The chain recombines TRBV30 with TRBJ2-1; a weak D match, TRBD1 (6 bases). The CDR3 sequence is 17 residues long. The germline V and J ends were trimmed by 3 bases and 5 bases, with 23 bases remaining between them. The V gene's germline CDR1 is GTSNPN and CDR2 SVGIG (reference sequence). CDR3 in DNA: TGTGCCTGGAGCTTACAGGGTAGAGGGCGCAAGGACAATGAGCAGTTCTTC. It specifies CAWSLQGRGRKDNEQFF.

This chain links TRBV7-9 with TRBJ1-5; the D gene is possibly TRBD1 (6 bases). Per the germline V gene, CDR1 is SEHNR and CDR2 is FQNEAQ (reference sequence). CDR3 length: 17 amino acids. V dropped 0 bases and J dropped 0 bases, with 12 bases sitting between them. The DNA for the CDR3 is TGTGCCAGCAGCTTAGCCCAGGGGATGGTTAGCAATCAGCCCCAGCATTTT. Protein product: CASSLAQGMVSNQPQHF.

In this sample, this clone turned up once. The J gene is TRBJ2-1, the V gene TRBV18, with D unresolved. The CDR3 covers 15 residues. Trimming took 3 bases from V and 2 from J, leaving 11 bases between them. The V gene's germline CDR1 is KGHSH and CDR2 LQKENI. CDR3 sequence: CASSPGAVPYNEQFF. CDR3 sequence (DNA): TGTGCCAGCTCACCCGGCGCGGTTCCCTACAATGAGCAGTTCTTC.

This rearrangement joins TRBV29-1 to TRBJ2-7; possible D gene TRBD1, 6 bases. Trimming pared 4 bases from V and 0 bases from J, leaving 7 bases between. The CDR3 runs to 12 residues. Germline-derived CDR1 and CDR2 are SQVTM and ANQGSEA. Here the CDR3 reads CSVAQGSYEQYF. The CDR3 DNA sequence: TGCAGCGTTGCACAGGGCTCCTACGAGCAGTACTTC.

This chain joins TRBV18 and TRBJ2-7, with D perhaps matching TRBD1 (5 bases). Germline assignment: CDR1 KGHSH and CDR2 LQKENI. This CDR3 is 14 amino acids long. The germline V and J ends were trimmed by 3 bases and 2 bases, with 11 bases remaining between them. The CDR3 protein is CASSPAGIAYEQYF. In nucleotides, the CDR3 is TGTGCCAGCTCACCGGCAGGGATTGCCTACGAGCAGTACTTC.

V is TRBV15 and J is TRBJ2-7; possibly TRBD2 for D (5 bases). The CDR3 extends over 15 amino acids. CDR1 is LNHNV, CDR2 YYDKDF, per germline (reference sequence). Trimming removed 0 bases from V and 2 bases from J, with 11 bases in between. CDR3 protein: CATSRDAGVPYEQYF. CDR3 sequence (DNA): TGTGCCACCAGCAGAGATGCGGGTGTCCCCTACGAGCAGTACTTC.

V and J are TRBV18 and TRBJ1-5; 9 bases are shared with TRBD1. CDR1 KGHSH and CDR2 LQKENI come from the germline V gene. The V segment lost 3 bases and the J segment 6 bases; nucleotides outside the gene matches: 3. The CDR3 has 14 amino acids. DNA of the CDR3: TGTGCCAGCTCACCCGGGACAGGGACTCAGCCCCAGCATTTT. Translated, it gives CASSPGTGTQPQHF.

The chain combines TRBV2 with TRBJ1-5; TRBD1 matches 8 bases. J was trimmed by 8 bases and V by 5 bases; bases with no gene match: 8. CDR1 and CDR2 from the germline V gene are SNHLY and FYNNEI. CDR3 length equals 14 residues. CDR3: CASSSGQGSKPQHF. Written as DNA, the CDR3 is TGTGCCAGCAGTTCTGGACAGGGAAGTAAGCCCCAGCATTTT.

The rearrangement joins TRBV11-3 to TRBJ1-1; D remains ambiguous. In germline, CDR1 is SGHNT, CDR2 YENEEA. V lost 3 bases and J lost 3, with 8 bases in between. The CDR3 extends over 13 amino acids. CDR3 protein: CASSFSEDTEAFF. The DNA of the CDR3 is TGTGCCAGCAGCTTCTCAGAAGACACTGAAGCTTTCTTT.

Concerning this clone: At the DNA level, this CDR3 is encoded by other sequences in the same sample as well. This sequence joins TRBV6-1 and TRBJ1-5; TRBD1 is a possible D gene (6 bases). Germline CDR1 reads MNHNS; CDR2 reads SASEGT. This CDR3 comprises 13 residues. V was clipped by 6 bases and J by 7 bases, with 13 bases between them. CDR3: CASSEGVGQPQHF. CDR3 coding DNA: TGTGCCAGCAGCGAGGGGGTAGGCCAGCCCCAGCATTTT.

The chain recombines TRBV29-1 with TRBJ1-1; 9 nucleotides align to TRBD1. The CDR3 sequence is 14 residues long. From germline, CDR1 is SQVTM and CDR2 ANQGSEA. V was pared by 6 bases and J by 5 bases, with 10 bases of the junction left unmatched. The CDR3 is CSVANRGLWTEAFF. Written as DNA, the CDR3 is TGCAGCGTGGCTAACAGGGGGCTTTGGACTGAAGCTTTCTTT.